Below are 21 T cell receptor beta chains sequenced from a single sample in a study of blood T cells in healthy people across ages. Then a second PCR, running about 7 to 11 cycles, was carried out with a sample-barcoded 5' primer and a J-beta primer mix. A single record per CDR3 protein comes from TCRdb applying MiXCR to the 5' RACE reads. Of roughly 1.5 million distinct CDR3 sequences in the sample, around 40% are singletons; the top ten hold approximately 4.1%. The source material was blood. These receptors were collected from a woman between 18 and 30 years old in good health.

The chain combines TRBV7-2 with TRBJ1-1; D not certain. The V gene lost 7 bases and the J gene lost 0 bases, with 18 bases spanning the gap. This CDR3 spans 16 amino acids. CDR1 and CDR2 (germline): SGHTA, FQGNSA. The CDR3 nucleotides are TGTGCCAGCACCAAGGGTAGACAAGACATGAACACTGAAGCTTTCTTT. It translates to CASTKGRQDMNTEAFF.

This rearrangement joins TRBV7-8 to TRBJ1-4; D perhaps matches TRBD1 (6 bases). This CDR3 region has 14 residues. V lost 7 bases and J lost 2, with 11 bases in between. Germline CDR1 is SGHVS and CDR2 is FQNEAQ. CDR3 residues: CASTKRGTNEKLFF. The CDR3 nucleotides read TGTGCCAGCACCAAAAGGGGGACTAATGAAAAACTGTTTTTT.

This clonotype showed up just once. V is TRBV20-1 and J is TRBJ1-5; TRBD1 might be the D (5 bases). Trimming removed 4 bases from V and 4 bases from J, with 17 bases in between. The germline V gene has CDR1 DFQATT and CDR2 SNEGSKA (reference sequence). This CDR3 spans 15 amino acids. CDR3: CSATSTGTLNQPQHF. CDR3 nucleotides: TGCAGTGCTACAAGCACCGGGACTTTAAATCAGCCCCAGCATTTT.

This clonotype was counted ten times or more. The rearrangement joins TRBV29-1 to TRBJ1-2; 8 bases align to TRBD1. This CDR3 has 12 amino acids. The germline CDR1 and CDR2 sequences are SQVTM and ANQGSEA. After removal of 4 bases from V and 2 bases from J, the junction contained 0 bases not matched to a gene. The CDR3: CSVGQGNYGYTF. The CDR3 bases are TGCAGCGTTGGACAGGGGAACTATGGCTACACCTTC. The entire variable domain, with the rest obtained from reference TRBV29-1 and TRBJ1-2, is as follows: SAVISQKPSRDICQRGTSLTIQCQVDSQVTMMFWYRQQPGQSLTLIATANQGSEATYESGFVIDKFPISRPNLTFSTLTVSNMSPEDSSIYLCSVGQGNYGYTFGSGTRLTVV.

This clonotype appeared a few times. This sequence joins TRBV7-8 and TRBJ2-7, with D unresolved. The CDR3 is 12 amino acids. The germline gives CDR1 SGHVS, CDR2 FQNEAQ. Trimming took 1 base from V and 6 from J, leaving 7 bases between them. The chain's CDR3 is CASSLVPPEQYF. The CDR3 DNA sequence: TGTGCCAGCAGCTTAGTTCCCCCCGAGCAGTACTTC.

This clonotype was detected only a few times. CDR3 coding DNA: TGTGCCAGCGGGACCGGGGGGCTGGGGGAGACCCAGTACTTC. Its protein is CASGTGGLGETQYF. The chain links TRBV6-6 to TRBJ2-5; D perhaps matches TRBD2 (7 bases). Germline V lookup: CDR1 MNHNY, CDR2 SVGAGI (reference sequence). There are 14 residues in the CDR3. Trimming pared 8 bases from V and 5 bases from J, leaving 18 bases between.

With regard to this clonotype: It may be a read error: a sequence one base away is much more abundant. The chain combines TRBV29-1 with TRBJ2-7; the D gene is possibly TRBD1 (5 bases). The CDR3 consists of 14 residues. Germline V CDR1 and CDR2: SQVTM, ANQGSEA. DNA of the CDR3: TGCAGGGTAAATCTCGGACACGAGACCTACGAGCAGTACTTC. Its protein is CRVNLGHETYEQYF.

The chain carries TRBV6-2 or TRBV6-3 and TRBJ2-5, with 8 positions matching TRBD2. Germline values: CDR1 MNHEY, CDR2 SVGEGT. V dropped 0 bases and J dropped 11; count of bases not matched to a gene: 14. This CDR3 contains 16 residues. The CDR3 DNA reads as TGTGCCAGCAGTTACTCGATCCGGGAGGGCGGAAGAGAGCAGTACTTC. It specifies CASSYSIREGGREQYF.

This chain uses TRBV6-6 with TRBJ2-3; TRBD1 matches 7 bases. The CDR3 loop spans 16 amino acids. The trim removed 6 bases at V and 4 bases at J, leaving 13 bases unmatched. Germline V lookup: CDR1 MNHNY, CDR2 SVGAGI (reference sequence). DNA for the CDR3: TGTGCCAGCAGCGGAACAGAAGGGGGCTTTCCAGATACGCAGTATTTT. Encoded protein: CASSGTEGGFPDTQYF.

The chain combines TRBV10-3 with TRBJ2-7; TRBD2 matches 11 bases. V dropped 7 bases and J dropped 2; count of bases not matched to a gene: 4. Germline V gives CDR1 ENHRY, CDR2 SYGVKD. CDR3 length equals 14 residues. The CDR3 nucleotides read TGTGCCATCACCCAGACTAGCGGGGCCTACGAGCAGTACTTC. Translation gives CAITQTSGAYEQYF.

A note on this clonotype: A much larger clone is a single base away; this may be a read error. The CDR3 spells CASSVDTSGADEQYF. DNA for the CDR3: TGTGCCAGCAGCGTAGACACTAGCGGGGCCGACGAGCAGTACTTC. The chain has TRBV9 and TRBJ2-7, with 10 bases lining up with TRBD2. This CDR3 is built from 15 residues. Germline CDR1 and CDR2: SGDLS and YYNGEE. V shed 0 bases and J 5 bases; nucleotides not matched to a gene: 5. Based on the CDR3 plus reference TRBV9 and TRBJ2-7, the full variable domain is DSGVTQTPKHLITATGQRVTLRCSPRSGDLSVYWYQQSLDQGLQFLIQYYNGEERAKGNILERFSAQQFPDLHSELNLSSLELGDSALYFCASSVDTSGADEQYFGPGTRLTVT.

This clonotype has more than one count but fewer than ten. The chain uses TRBV28 and TRBJ2-5, with D perhaps matching TRBD1 (6 bases). The germline CDR1 and CDR2 sequences are MDHEN and SYDVKM. The V and J ends lost 5 bases and 4 bases respectively, with 8 bases between them. The CDR3 sequence is 12 residues long. CDR3 sequence: CASSRTVETQYF. As DNA, the CDR3 is TGTGCCAGCAGTAGGACAGTAGAGACCCAGTACTTC.

This clonotype has a handful of counts. V usage is TRBV2 and J usage is TRBJ2-5, with D perhaps matching TRBD2 (5 bases). The CDR3 covers 16 residues. V shed 2 bases and J shed 5 bases, with 18 bases lying between them. Germline CDR1 reads SNHLY; CDR2 reads FYNNEI. In nucleotides, the CDR3 is TGTGCCAGCAGTGAATTGTGGCCTACGAGGGTTGAGACCCAGTACTTC. The encoded protein is CASSELWPTRVETQYF.

This clonotype has more than one count but fewer than ten. The chain links TRBV4-1 to TRBJ2-7; TRBD2 aligns across 7 bases. The germline gives CDR1 MGHRA, CDR2 YSYEKL. The CDR3 totals 16 residues. V trimming: 2 bases; J trimming: 4 bases; junction bases outside the gene matches: 11. The CDR3 region is CASSQSHSGFKYEQYF. CDR3 coding DNA: TGCGCCAGCAGCCAATCTCATAGCGGGTTCAAATACGAGCAGTACTTC.

For this clonotype: At one of its ends the junction is not consistent with the germline gene, which may arise from a read error. The chain links TRBV7-2 to TRBJ2-3, with D unresolved. Germline CDR1 SGHTA, CDR2 FQGNSA. This CDR3 region has 12 residues. DNA for the CDR3: TGTGCCAACAGCCTCGAACGTGGTACGCAGTATTTT. Its protein product is CANSLERGTQYF.

The V and J genes are TRBV29-1 and TRBJ1-2; D not resolved. CDR1 and CDR2 from the germline V gene are SQVTM and ANQGSEA. Between the trimmed V and J ends, which lost 5 bases and 6 bases, there was a span of 13 bases. This CDR3 comprises 12 residues. The CDR3 loop reads CSVTEGVDGYTF. Here the CDR3 DNA reads TGCAGCGTTACGGAGGGAGTTGATGGCTACACCTTC.

This clonotype was counted only a few times. The chain links TRBV4-3 to TRBJ1-6; D gene ambiguous. The ends were cut back, 0 bases at V and 7 bases at J, with 19 bases in the middle. Germline CDR1 and CDR2: LGHNA and YSLEER. The CDR3 spans 18 residues. The CDR3 reads CASSQDMALSTTNSPLHF. CDR3 nucleotide sequence: TGCGCCAGCAGCCAAGATATGGCACTGTCGACCACAAATTCACCCCTCCACTTT.

CDR3: CASSFAGTNNEQFF. The CDR3 bases are TGTGCCAGCAGCTTCGCCGGGACTAATAATGAGCAGTTCTTC. This rearrangement joins TRBV11-1 to TRBJ2-1, with TRBD2 matching over 7 bases. The junction had 6 bases not matched to a gene; V was cut back by 3 bases and J by 7 bases. This CDR3 comprises 14 residues. The germline CDR1 and CDR2 sequences are SGHAT and FQDESV (reference sequence).

This clonotype was picked up a small number of times. The CDR3 spells CASSHDRIEAFF. The CDR3, as DNA: TGCGCCAGCAGCCACGACCGGATTGAAGCTTTCTTT. This rearrangement joins TRBV4-3 to TRBJ1-1; no clear D. The germline V and J ends were trimmed by 3 bases and 7 bases, with 9 bases remaining between them. Germline-derived CDR1 and CDR2 are LGHNA and YSLEER. This CDR3 contains 12 residues.

This clonotype was detected only a few times. The chain is built from TRBV20-1 and TRBJ2-3, with no clear D. Germline V CDR1 and CDR2: DFQATT, SNEGSKA (reference sequence). The CDR3 loop spans 12 amino acids. Trimming left V 6 bases short and J 4 bases short, with 11 bases between. The CDR3 sequence is CSASPDPDTQYF. The CDR3 nucleotides read TGCAGTGCCAGCCCAGATCCAGATACGCAGTATTTT.

This clonotype was seen just once. V usage is TRBV7-9 and J usage is TRBJ2-1, with 7 bases identical to TRBD1. Trimming removed 7 bases from V and 4 bases from J; junction bases left unmatched: 10. CDR1 is SEHNR and CDR2 is FQNEAQ in the germline V gene (reference sequence). This CDR3 comprises 15 residues. CDR3 nucleotides: TGTGCCAGCATCCTGGACAGGAGCTCTTACAATGAGCAGTTCTTC. This translates into CASILDRSSYNEQFF.